These 30 T cell receptor beta chains came from one sample sequenced in a study of blood T cell repertoires in COVID-19. The table came from immunoSEQ multiplex PCR; TCRdb's copy has only in-frame clones and leaves some out. The sample consists of over 200,000 clones, over 80% of them appearing once. The sequencing sample was made of peripheral blood. The receptors derive from a human donor in a cohort sampled during active COVID-19.

This clone is categorized as medium-sized. The chain joins TRBV6-5 to TRBJ2-7; no firm D call. The V end was cut by 2 bases, the J end by 0 bases, with 5 bases between. In germline, CDR1 is MNHEY, CDR2 SVGAGI. The CDR3 has 13 amino acids. The CDR3 DNA sequence: TGTGCCAGCAGTTACGATAGCTCCTACGAGCAGTACTTC. Protein: CASSYDSSYEQYF.

The V gene is TRBV6-2 or TRBV6-3, the J gene TRBJ1-1; a weak D match, TRBD1 (5 bases). The germline V gene encodes CDR1 MNHEY and CDR2 SVGEGT. V was cut by 0 bases and J by 4 bases, with 15 bases left in between. The CDR3 runs to 16 residues. In DNA, the CDR3 is TGTGCCAGCAGTTACTCGACTCGGACACTGGTCACTGAAGCTTTCTTT. This gives the protein CASSYSTRTLVTEAFF.

This sequence joins TRBV5-5 and TRBJ2-2; TRBD2 matches at 12 bases. Trimming took 1 base from V and 7 from J; bases not matched to a gene: 5. Germline lookup yields CDR1 SGHKS and CDR2 YYEKEE (reference sequence). The CDR3 sequence is 16 residues long. The CDR3 is CASSLRLAGDVGELFF. The CDR3 bases are TGTGCCAGCAGCTTGCGACTAGCGGGAGATGTCGGGGAGCTGTTTTTT.

The V gene is TRBV5-6, the J gene TRBJ1-1, with TRBD1 matching 10 bases. Trimming cost V 5 bases and J 4 bases; bases outside gene matches: 8. The CDR3 runs to 15 residues. Germline V gives CDR1 SGHDT, CDR2 YYEEEE. CDR3 residues: CASRETGGAGTEAFF. The CDR3 DNA follows: TGTGCCAGCAGGGAGACAGGGGGCGCGGGCACTGAAGCTTTCTTT.

The genes are TRBV2 and TRBJ2-5; the match to TRBD1 covers 8 bases. V gave up 6 bases and J gave up 3 bases; unmatched junction bases: 6. The CDR3 runs 14 residues. In germline, CDR1 is SNHLY, CDR2 FYNNEI. The CDR3 sequence is CASSETGAEETQYF. The CDR3 nucleotides are TGTGCCAGCAGCGAGACAGGGGCGGAAGAGACCCAGTACTTC.

The chain joins TRBV5-1 to TRBJ2-7, with TRBD2 matching over 11 bases. Losses at the gene ends were 4 bases for V and 7 bases for J; bases not matched to a gene: 13. Germline CDR1 is SGHRS and CDR2 is YFSETQ. The CDR3 contains 16 residues. This CDR3 is CASSDPTSGRLREQYF. The CDR3 DNA reads as TGCGCCAGCAGCGACCCAACTAGCGGGAGACTGAGGGAGCAGTACTTC.

The rearrangement links TRBV6-4 to TRBJ1-5; 11 nucleotides match TRBD1. J was trimmed by 0 bases and V by 9 bases; bases with no gene match: 16. This CDR3 is built from 19 residues. In germline, CDR1 is MRHNA, CDR2 SNTAGT. CDR3 coding DNA: TGTGCCAGTTTTAAACCGGGACAGGGGGTACCCTATAGCAATCAGCCCCAGCATTTT. Translation gives CASFKPGQGVPYSNQPQHF.

The chain uses TRBV2 and TRBJ1-4; 7 bases are a match to TRBD1. Per germline, CDR1 SNHLY and CDR2 FYNNEI. J was trimmed by 5 bases and V by 2 bases; bases with no gene match: 5. This CDR3 is 15 amino acids long. In nucleotides, the CDR3 is TGTGCCAGCAGTGAAACAGGGGTCGTGAATGAAAAACTGTTTTTT. As protein: CASSETGVVNEKLFF. Full variable domain (remainder filled in from reference TRBV2 and TRBJ1-4): EPEVTQTPSHQVTQMGQEVILRCVPISNHLYFYWYRQILGQKVEFLVSFYNNEISEKSEIFDDQFSVERPDGSNFTLKIRSTKLEDSAMYFCASSETGVVNEKLFFGSGTQLSVL.

The rearrangement links TRBV27 to TRBJ2-3; D possibly corresponds to TRBD1 (6 bases). V lost 2 bases to trimming and J lost 0 bases, with 6 bases between them. The CDR3 runs to 14 residues. Germline values: CDR1 MNHEY, CDR2 SMNVEV (reference sequence). The CDR3 region is CASSLDRSTDTQYF. In DNA, the CDR3 is TGTGCCAGCAGTTTAGACAGGAGCACAGATACGCAGTATTTT.

The V gene is TRBV30, the J gene TRBJ1-3; weak D call: TRBD1 (5 bases). Germline assignment: CDR1 GTSNPN and CDR2 SVGIG (reference sequence). V dropped 3 bases and J dropped 4 bases, with 16 bases sitting between them. This CDR3 comprises 15 residues. The CDR3 DNA is TGTGCCTGGAGGGTCCGGTCCAGGGTCGGAAACACCATATATTTT. Encoded protein: CAWRVRSRVGNTIYF.

The chain combines TRBV28 with TRBJ1-6, with D maybe TRBD1 (5 bases). The CDR3 is made up of 15 amino acids. Trimming removed 1 base from V and 11 bases from J, with 15 bases in between. Germline CDR1 and CDR2: MDHEN and SYDVKM. The CDR3 protein is CASSLLLRDKAPLHF. CDR3 nucleotide sequence: TGTGCCAGCAGTTTATTACTCAGGGATAAGGCACCCCTCCACTTT.

The CDR3 protein is CASSLFRGEGPQYF. DNA for the CDR3: TGTGCCAGCAGTTTATTCAGGGGAGAAGGGCCGCAGTATTTT. V is TRBV28 and J is TRBJ2-3, with D perhaps TRBD1 (6 bases). Germline values: CDR1 MDHEN, CDR2 SYDVKM. V gave up 1 base and J gave up 10 bases, with 15 bases separating them. The CDR3 extends over 14 amino acids.

The rearrangement uses TRBV11-3 and TRBJ2-1; a weak D match, TRBD1 (6 bases). The CDR3 is made up of 15 amino acids. V was cut by 0 bases and J by 7 bases, with 13 bases left in between. CDR1 SGHNT and CDR2 YENEEA come from the germline V gene. CDR3 sequence (DNA): TGTGCCAGCAGCTTAGATGGGACAAGCAAAAATGAGCAGTTCTTC. Protein: CASSLDGTSKNEQFF.

This clone has just a few counts. V usage is TRBV30 and J usage is TRBJ2-7; D uncertain. The CDR3 is 14 amino acids. Germline V gives CDR1 GTSNPN, CDR2 SVGIG (reference sequence). The V end was cut by 2 bases, the J end by 3 bases, with 14 bases between. CDR3 sequence reads: CAWSPYLPSYEQYF. In DNA form, the CDR3 reads TGTGCCTGGAGTCCATACTTACCTAGCTACGAGCAGTACTTC. The full variable domain, with the rest looked up from reference TRBV30 and TRBJ2-7, is SQTIHQWPATLVQPVGSPLSLECTVEGTSNPNLYWYRQAAGRGLQLLFYSVGIGQISSEVPQNLSASRPQDRQFILSSKKLLLSDSGFYLCAWSPYLPSYEQYFGPGTRLTVT.

The chain joins TRBV6-2 or TRBV6-3 to TRBJ2-5; D remains ambiguous. V dropped 6 bases and J dropped 0 bases, with 11 bases sitting between them. The CDR3 has 14 amino acids. Germline CDR1 reads MNHEY; CDR2 reads SVGEGT. The CDR3: CASSPTLYQETQYF. The CDR3 nucleotides are TGTGCCAGCAGCCCAACTCTGTACCAAGAGACCCAGTACTTC.

The gene calls are TRBV5-1 and TRBJ2-1, with a weak D call TRBD1 (6 bases). The germline gives CDR1 SGHRS, CDR2 YFSETQ. The CDR3 length is 15 residues. With 4 bases removed from V and 3 bases from J, the gap between germline ends came to 14 bases. The CDR3, as DNA: TGCGCCAGCAGCCCGCAGGGGATCGGCTACAATGAGCAGTTCTTC. Amino acid sequence: CASSPQGIGYNEQFF.

V gene TRBV5-4 combines with J gene TRBJ1-2; 7 nucleotides agree with TRBD1. V lost 1 base and J lost 5; bases outside the gene matches: 5. This CDR3 contains 14 residues. Germline V gene lookup returns CDR1 SGHNT and CDR2 YYREEE (reference sequence). The CDR3 region has the DNA TGTGCCAGCAGCTTGCCAGGGGGAAGGTATGGCTACACCTTC. This encodes CASSLPGGRYGYTF. Filled out from reference TRBV5-4 and TRBJ1-2, the complete variable domain reads ETGVTQSPTHLIKTRGQQVTLRCSSQSGHNTVSWYQQALGQGPQFIFQYYREEENGRGNFPPRFSGLQFPNYSSELNVNALELDDSALYLCASSLPGGRYGYTFGSGTRLTVV.

A single count supports this clone. V and J are TRBV6-2 or TRBV6-3 and TRBJ2-1; 12 bases line up with TRBD2. The CDR3 extends over 18 amino acids. V was clipped by 1 base and J by 7 bases; unmatched bases: 11. Germline V lookup: CDR1 MNHEY, CDR2 SVGEGT. The CDR3 DNA sequence: TGTGCCAGCAGTTACTGGGCTAGCGGGAGGGCCAGGGAAAATGAGCAGTTCTTC. Encoded protein: CASSYWASGRARENEQFF.

The chain carries TRBV23-1 and TRBJ2-5; TRBD2 might be the D (5 bases). TRBV23-1 is assigned to the ORF class and has an uncertain function. V was pared by 4 bases and J by 1 base, with 10 bases between. The CDR3 consists of 14 residues. The CDR3 region is CASSLSEGQETQYF. In DNA form, the CDR3 reads TGCGCCAGCAGTCTGTCTGAGGGCCAAGAGACCCAGTACTTC.

The chain is built from TRBV9 and TRBJ1-4; 10 bases align to TRBD1. Germline V gene data show CDR1 as SGDLS and CDR2 as YYNGEE. This CDR3 has 15 amino acids. V shed 3 bases, J shed 8 bases, and the junction held 7 bases outside the gene matches. The CDR3, as DNA: TGTGCCAGCAGCGCCCCGACAGGGGGCAGGGAAAAACTGTTTTTT. It codes for CASSAPTGGREKLFF.

The CDR3 region is CASSHTSGPSYEQYF. CDR3 nucleotide sequence: TGTGCCAGCAGCCACACTAGCGGGCCCTCCTACGAGCAGTACTTC. The chain carries TRBV7-2 and TRBJ2-7, with 9 bases identical to TRBD2. The CDR3 has 15 residues. The germline CDR1 and CDR2 sequences are SGHTA and FQGNSA. After removal of 5 bases from V and 0 bases from J, the junction contained 5 bases not matched to a gene.

The V and J genes are TRBV15 and TRBJ2-7; a possible D gene is TRBD2 (5 bases). Germline V gene lookup returns CDR1 LNHNV and CDR2 YYDKDF (reference sequence). V lost 0 bases to trimming and J lost 6 bases, with 15 bases between them. The CDR3 is made up of 15 amino acids. Written as DNA, the CDR3 is TGTGCCACCAGCAGAGAGGTGACTACTCCCATCGAGCAGTACTTC. Translation: CATSREVTTPIEQYF.

The V and J genes are TRBV7-7 and TRBJ2-5, with TRBD2 as a possible D gene (6 bases). V lost 0 bases, J lost 5 bases, and 10 bases lay in between. CDR1 and CDR2 from the germline V gene are SSHAT and FNYEAQ (reference sequence). The CDR3 is made up of 14 amino acids. The CDR3 bases are TGTGCCAGCAGCTTAGCGGGAGGTGGTGAGACCCAGTACTTC. This codes for CASSLAGGGETQYF.

V and J are TRBV7-9 and TRBJ2-7; 9 positions agree with TRBD1. With V trimmed by 6 bases and J by 1 base, 7 bases remained unmatched. Germline CDR1 reads SEHNR; CDR2 reads FQNEAQ (reference sequence). The CDR3 is 15 residues long. CDR3 protein: CASSLTGGYSYEQYF. Written as DNA, the CDR3 is TGTGCCAGCAGTCTCACAGGGGGCTATTCCTACGAGCAGTACTTC.

The chain couples TRBV18 to TRBJ2-3; D is undetermined. The V gene lost 2 bases and the J gene lost 0 bases, with 6 bases spanning the gap. The germline gives CDR1 KGHSH, CDR2 LQKENI. CDR3 length: 14 residues. In DNA, the CDR3 is TGTGCCAGCTCACCAGGGCTTAGCACAGATACGCAGTATTTT. Translating it yields CASSPGLSTDTQYF.

The rearrangement uses TRBV30 and TRBJ1-6; D is uncertain. V lost 8 bases and J lost 3, with 11 bases in between. In germline, CDR1 is GTSNPN, CDR2 SVGIG (reference sequence). The CDR3 has 13 residues. CDR3 in DNA: TGTGCCACGCGACCGGGCTATAATTCACCCCTCCACTTT. Its translation is CATRPGYNSPLHF.

This CDR3 is CASRPGGGREQYF. DNA for the CDR3: TGTGCCAGCAGGCCTGGGGGGGGGCGCGAGCAGTACTTC. This chain uses TRBV28 with TRBJ2-7, with D maybe TRBD2 (7 bases). Germline-derived CDR1 and CDR2 are MDHEN and SYDVKM. V was trimmed by 6 bases and J by 6 bases, leaving 15 bases between them. This CDR3 has 13 amino acids.

The rearrangement uses TRBV4-3 and TRBJ2-1, with a possible D match to TRBD1 (6 bases). This CDR3 region has 16 residues. Looked up from germline, CDR1 is LGHNA and CDR2 is YSLEER. V gave up 0 bases and J gave up 4 bases, with 13 bases separating them. CDR3 in DNA: TGCGCCAGCAGCCAAGATCCCAGGGGCCCTTACAATGAGCAGTTCTTC. Encoded protein: CASSQDPRGPYNEQFF.

This chain joins TRBV5-1 and TRBJ2-7; D is perhaps TRBD1 (6 bases). With 3 bases removed from V and 0 bases from J, the gap between germline ends came to 10 bases. Germline lookup yields CDR1 SGHRS and CDR2 YFSETQ. This CDR3 comprises 14 residues. The CDR3 DNA reads as TGCGCCAGCAGCTATGGGACATCCTCCTACGAGCAGTACTTC. This encodes CASSYGTSSYEQYF.

The V gene is TRBV19, the J gene TRBJ2-7; perhaps TRBD1 as D (6 bases). This CDR3 is 13 amino acids long. From germline, CDR1 is LNHDA and CDR2 SQIVND (reference sequence). V was pared by 2 bases and J by 3 bases, with 8 bases between. The CDR3 region is CASSISRGYEQYF. As DNA, the CDR3 is TGTGCCAGTAGTATAAGCAGGGGCTACGAGCAGTACTTC.